This T cell receptor (beta chain) appears in the sequencing data of a study of blood T cell repertoires in COVID-19. Overall study context: The United States, Italy and Spain provided the acute and convalescent COVID-19 samples.

The authors' processing: Reference gene primer amplification in the assay estimated nucleated cell counts. Libraries were prepared by immunoSEQ multiplex PCR; TCRdb keeps only in-frame clonotypes and omits some of them. D and trimming come from the DNA, and the V and J calls and clone size come from that table. Among approximately 150,000 clones listed, around 90% were seen once. The TCR was taken from a human donor in a cohort sampled during active COVID-19. Source material: peripheral blood.

In DNA form, the CDR3 reads TGTGCCAGCAGCCCATCAGGGCTGAACACTGAAGCTTTCTTT. As protein: CASSPSGLNTEAFF. The rearrangement links TRBV11-2 to TRBJ1-1; a weak D match, TRBD1 (5 bases). CDR1 and CDR2 from the germline V gene are SGHAT and FQNNGV. V was cut by 5 bases and J by 0 bases, with 10 bases left in between. This CDR3 spans 14 amino acids. The full variable domain, with the rest looked up from reference TRBV11-2 and TRBJ1-1, is EAGVAQSPRYKIIEKRQSVAFWCNPISGHATLYWYQQILGQGPKLLIQFQNNGVVDDSQLPKDRFSAERLKGVDSTLKIQPAKLEDSAVYLCASSPSGLNTEAFFGQGTRLTVV.